The present entry profiles one T cell receptor (beta chain) with its context. No cognate antigen has been identified for it. Per-nucleotide qualities are absent, and no much larger clonotype sits a single base away. The CDR3 regions of human TCRbeta chains were analyzed by immunosequencing. The paper's processing steps were these. TCRs in the repertoires were compared against a reference library of SARS-CoV-2-specific TCRs that had been generated with the MIRA antigen-specificity platform. Breadth was defined as the fraction of unique TCRs that were SARS-CoV-2-associated. Depth was defined as the fraction of total T cells that were SARS-CoV-2-associated. Using the MIRA data, each spike-specific TCR was assigned both to the spike region to which the TCR was reactive and to a CD4 or CD8 class. Log10-transformed breadth and depth values were compared by one-way ANOVA with Sidak's multiple comparisons tests. As stored in TCRdb, this immuneACCESS dataset retains in-frame rearrangements with V and J assigned. A fraction of the clones does not appear; measured against another copy, unresolved V genes explain less than half of the discrepancy, and the remainder lacks a known reason. That table furnishes V, J and clone size, whereas the DNA furnished D and trimming. For this sample the table gives about 160,000 clones, of which 92% were detected only once. The ten largest make up 0.9% to 1.2% of the sample.

The sample's time point, from its label and the paper: about 28 days (+/-7) after the second vaccine dose. Because spike-specific TCR depth and breadth did not differ between the two schedules, AZD1222 recipients who got a second dose at roughly 4 weeks were pooled with those who got a second dose at roughly 12 weeks. The vaccinee samples were drawn from two UK trials, COV001 and COV002, one of which was a single-blind randomized controlled phase 2/3 trial testing AZD1222 (ChAdOx1 nCoV-19) in healthy adults. Trial participant PBMC samples were collected at day 0 and day 28 after the second dose for TCRbeta chain sequencing. For CDR1 and CDR2, the germline V gene (reference sequence) lists MNHEY and SMNVEV. Trimming takes 7 bases off V and 6 bases off J; junction bases not matched to a gene: 12. Including the terminal cysteine and phenylalanine, the CDR3 comprises 15 residues. Of the read, only the CDR3 DNA is kept; its 45 bases are in frame from base 1.

The record originates from a study of T cell responses to AZD1222 COVID-19 vaccine (dated by TCRdb to the early 2020s). In terms of the full investigation: TCR sequencing covered fewer than 250 trial participants: 207 given two doses of AZD1222 and 26 given two doses of MenACWY control vaccine. Enrollment into the trials was organized by age into subgroups of 18-55, 56-69 and 70-plus years, and those subgroups contained roughly 150, 30 and 60 TCR-sequenced participants, respectively. General conclusions and limits of the study: Because no day 14 peak-response samples were available, the repertoires could be characterized only after the peak T cell response. In the small 56-69-year group, the increase in depth fell short of significance, most likely because of low power. Conclusions about previously exposed vaccinees are limited, since just six AZD1222 recipients were seropositive for SARS-CoV-2 at baseline. Most participants were white British and females outnumbered males, and the authors suggested that clonal diversity may have been underestimated. The whole spike protein was spanned by vaccine-associated CD4 TCRs, and dominant responses were seen in regions 160-218 and 743-854. After two AZD1222 doses, both the breadth and the depth of spike-specific TCRs were significantly higher than at day 0 and than in MenACWY recipients. Reportedly, almost half of the unique spike-specific TCRs recognized epitopes lying outside the regions that are mutated in the B.1.351 and B.1.1.7 variants.

Here the sequenced sample was peripheral blood, taken 28 days after the second AZD1222 dose. The TCR originated in an adult who received the AZD1222 COVID-19 vaccine. This chain is built from TRBV27 and TRBJ2-7; 10 nucleotides in the junction match TRBD2. The base sequence is TGTGCCAGCACCCTTAGCCCTAGCGGGGGTAGCGAGCAGTACTTC. Translated, this is CASTLSPSGGSEQYF.